This paragraph reports one TCR beta chain. HTBI primers from iRepertoire and Arm-PCR of CDR3 regions yielded the TCR beta libraries. TCRdb reprocessed the multiplex PCR reads via MiXCR and lists one record per CDR3 protein. Of 300,000 to 400,000 distinct CDR3 sequences in the sample, approximately 15% are singletons; the top ten hold roughly 30%. The data were taken from a study of regulatory T cells in long-lasting Graves disease. As to time point: newly diagnosed GD, antithyroid drugs for less than 3 months. The TCR library used RNA extracted from PBMCs. These data also formed part of another study, on T cells in Graves' hyperthyroidism and ophthalmopathy. In that study: Orbital computed tomography, thyroid ultrasound, serum thyroxine and TRAb, and clinical symptoms together informed the diagnoses. HTBI primers were used for first-round RT-PCR of the TCR CDR3.

This TCR came from a man between 40 and 49 years old with Graves disease. Sequences were derived from peripheral blood mononuclear cells (PBMCs), sampled at new diagnosis, from a patient treated with antithyroid drugs.

CDR3 bases: TGCGCCAGCAGCGTAACTAGCGGGGGGGCAGATACGCAGTATTTT. This codes for CASSVTSGGADTQYF. The chain joins TRBV5-1 to TRBJ2-3; 13 bases are a match to TRBD2. The V gene's germline CDR1 is SGHRS and CDR2 YFSETQ. V shed 4 bases and J 4 bases; nucleotides not matched to a gene: 3. CDR3 length equals 15 residues.